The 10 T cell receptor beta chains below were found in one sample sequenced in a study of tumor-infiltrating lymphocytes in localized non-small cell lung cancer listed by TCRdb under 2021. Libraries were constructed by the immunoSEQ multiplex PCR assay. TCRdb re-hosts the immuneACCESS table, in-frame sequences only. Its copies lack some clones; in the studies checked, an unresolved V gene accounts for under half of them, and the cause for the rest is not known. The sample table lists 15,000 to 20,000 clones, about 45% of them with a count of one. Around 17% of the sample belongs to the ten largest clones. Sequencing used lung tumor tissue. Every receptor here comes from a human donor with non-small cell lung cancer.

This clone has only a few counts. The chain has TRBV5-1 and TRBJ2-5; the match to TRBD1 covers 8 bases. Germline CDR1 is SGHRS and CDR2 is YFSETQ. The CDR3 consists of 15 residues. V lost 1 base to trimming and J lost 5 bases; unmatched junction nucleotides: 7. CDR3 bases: TGCGCCAGCAGCTTGAGCCAGGGGGCGCTTGAGACCCAGTACTTC. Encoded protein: CASSLSQGALETQYF.

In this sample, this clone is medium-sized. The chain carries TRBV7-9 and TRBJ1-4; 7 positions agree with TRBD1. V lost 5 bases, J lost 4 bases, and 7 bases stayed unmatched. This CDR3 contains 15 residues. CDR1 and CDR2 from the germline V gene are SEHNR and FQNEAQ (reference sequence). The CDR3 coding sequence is TGTGCCAGCAGCCTAATACAGGGGAATAATGAAAAACTGTTTTTT. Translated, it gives CASSLIQGNNEKLFF.

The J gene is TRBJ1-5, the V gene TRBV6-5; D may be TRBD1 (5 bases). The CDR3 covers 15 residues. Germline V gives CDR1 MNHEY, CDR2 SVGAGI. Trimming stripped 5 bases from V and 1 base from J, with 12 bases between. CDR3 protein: CASSGGAVSNQPQHF. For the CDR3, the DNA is TGTGCCAGCAGTGGCGGGGCAGTAAGCAATCAGCCCCAGCATTTT.

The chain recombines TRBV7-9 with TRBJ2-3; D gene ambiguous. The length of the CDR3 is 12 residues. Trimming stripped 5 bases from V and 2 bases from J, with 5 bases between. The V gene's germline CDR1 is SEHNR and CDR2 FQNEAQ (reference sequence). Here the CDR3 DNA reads TGTGCCAGCAGCCCTTTCACAGATACGCAGTATTTT. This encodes CASSPFTDTQYF. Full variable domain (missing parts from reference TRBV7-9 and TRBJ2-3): DTGVSQNPRHKITKRGQNVTFRCDPISEHNRLYWYRQTLGQGPEFLTYFQNEAQLEKSRLLSDRFSAERPKGSFSTLEIQRTEQGDSAMYLCASSPFTDTQYFGPGTRLTVL.

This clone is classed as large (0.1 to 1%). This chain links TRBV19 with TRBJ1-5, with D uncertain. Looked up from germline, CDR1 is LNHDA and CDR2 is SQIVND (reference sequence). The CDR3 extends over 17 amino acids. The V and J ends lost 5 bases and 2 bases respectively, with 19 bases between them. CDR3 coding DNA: TGTGCCAGTAGTCTCGGGAGTATAGTCTCTGGCAATCAGCCCCAGCATTTT. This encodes CASSLGSIVSGNQPQHF.

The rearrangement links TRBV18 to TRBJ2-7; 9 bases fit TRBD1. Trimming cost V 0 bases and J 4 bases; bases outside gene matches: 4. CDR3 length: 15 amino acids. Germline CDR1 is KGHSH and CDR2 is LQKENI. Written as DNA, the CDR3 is TGTGCCAGCTCACCACCGGACAGGGGTTGGTACGAGCAGTACTTC. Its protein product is CASSPPDRGWYEQYF.

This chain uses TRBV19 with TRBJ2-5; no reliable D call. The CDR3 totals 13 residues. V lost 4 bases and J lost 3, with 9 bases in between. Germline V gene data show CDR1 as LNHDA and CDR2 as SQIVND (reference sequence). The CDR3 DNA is TGTGCCAGTAGTAGGTCCACAGAAGAGACCCAGTACTTC. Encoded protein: CASSRSTEETQYF.

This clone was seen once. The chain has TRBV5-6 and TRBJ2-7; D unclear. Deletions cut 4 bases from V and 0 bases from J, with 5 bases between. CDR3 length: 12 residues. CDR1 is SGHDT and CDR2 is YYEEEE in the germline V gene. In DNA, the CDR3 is TGTGCCAGCAGCGGTAGCTCCTACGAGCAGTACTTC. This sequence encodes CASSGSSYEQYF.

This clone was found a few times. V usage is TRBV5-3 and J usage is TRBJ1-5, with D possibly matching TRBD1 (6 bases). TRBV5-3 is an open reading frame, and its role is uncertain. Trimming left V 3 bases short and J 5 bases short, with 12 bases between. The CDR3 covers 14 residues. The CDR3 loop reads CARSCSHRDQPQHF. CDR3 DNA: TGTGCCAGAAGCTGTTCTCACAGGGATCAGCCCCAGCATTTT.

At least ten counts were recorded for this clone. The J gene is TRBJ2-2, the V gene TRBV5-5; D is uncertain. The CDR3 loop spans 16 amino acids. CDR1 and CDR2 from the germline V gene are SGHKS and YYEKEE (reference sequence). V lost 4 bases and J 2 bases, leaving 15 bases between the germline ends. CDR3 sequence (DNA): TGTGCCAGCAGCGGCTTTGGACGGGTCAACACCGGGGAGCTGTTTTTT. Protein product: CASSGFGRVNTGELFF.